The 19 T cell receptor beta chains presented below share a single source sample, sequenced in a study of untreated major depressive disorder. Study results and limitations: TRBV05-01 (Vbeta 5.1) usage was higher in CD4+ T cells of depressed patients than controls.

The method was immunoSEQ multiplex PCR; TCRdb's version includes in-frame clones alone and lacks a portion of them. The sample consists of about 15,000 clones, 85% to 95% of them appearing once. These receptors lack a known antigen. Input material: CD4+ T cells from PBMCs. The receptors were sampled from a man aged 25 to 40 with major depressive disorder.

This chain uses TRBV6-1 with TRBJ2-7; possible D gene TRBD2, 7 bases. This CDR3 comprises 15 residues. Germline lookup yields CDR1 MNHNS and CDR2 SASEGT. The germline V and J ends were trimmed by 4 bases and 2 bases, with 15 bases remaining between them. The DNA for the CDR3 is TGTGCCAGCAGTGGGGAGGGGGGTGCCACCTACGAGCAGTACTTC. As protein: CASSGEGGATYEQYF.

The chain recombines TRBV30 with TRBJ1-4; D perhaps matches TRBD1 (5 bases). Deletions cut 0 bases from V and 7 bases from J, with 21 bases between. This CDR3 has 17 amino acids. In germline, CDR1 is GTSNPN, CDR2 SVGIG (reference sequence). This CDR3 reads CAWSVGEGDPQGEKLFF. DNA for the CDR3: TGTGCCTGGAGTGTCGGTGAAGGGGATCCCCAGGGTGAAAAACTGTTTTTT.

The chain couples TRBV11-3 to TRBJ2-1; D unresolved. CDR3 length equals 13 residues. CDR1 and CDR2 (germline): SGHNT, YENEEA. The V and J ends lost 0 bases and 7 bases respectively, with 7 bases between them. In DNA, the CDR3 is TGTGCCAGCAGCTTAGATACAAGGAATGAGCAGTTCTTC. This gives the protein CASSLDTRNEQFF.

The CDR3 DNA reads TGCGCCAGCAGCTTCCCGGGACCCCTGAAGGTCAATCAGCCCCAGCATTTT. Its translation: CASSFPGPLKVNQPQHF. The chain carries TRBV5-1 and TRBJ1-5; TRBD1 is a possible D gene (5 bases). Per the germline V gene, CDR1 is SGHRS and CDR2 is YFSETQ. This CDR3 spans 17 amino acids. Deletions cut 2 bases from V and 3 bases from J, with 18 bases between.

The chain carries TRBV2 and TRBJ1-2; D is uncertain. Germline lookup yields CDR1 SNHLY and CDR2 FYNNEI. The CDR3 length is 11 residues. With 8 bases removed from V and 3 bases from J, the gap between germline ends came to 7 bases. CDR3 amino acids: CASEDDYGYTF. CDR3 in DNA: TGTGCCAGCGAGGACGACTATGGCTACACCTTC.

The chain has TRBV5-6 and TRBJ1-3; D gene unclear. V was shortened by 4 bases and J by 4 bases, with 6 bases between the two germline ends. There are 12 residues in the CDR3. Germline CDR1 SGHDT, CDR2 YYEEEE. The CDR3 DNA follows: TGTGCCAGCAGCATACTCGGAAACACCATATATTTT. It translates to CASSILGNTIYF.

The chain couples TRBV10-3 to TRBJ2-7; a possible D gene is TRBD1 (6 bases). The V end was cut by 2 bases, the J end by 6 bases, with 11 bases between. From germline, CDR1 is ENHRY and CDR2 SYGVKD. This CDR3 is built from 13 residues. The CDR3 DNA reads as TGTGCCATCAGTGAGACAGGGCTCGGCGAGCAGTACTTC. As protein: CAISETGLGEQYF.

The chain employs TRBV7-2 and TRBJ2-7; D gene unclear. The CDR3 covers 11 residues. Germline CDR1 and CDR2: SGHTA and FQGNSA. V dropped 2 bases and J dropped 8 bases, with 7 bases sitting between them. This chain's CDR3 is CASSLYGQQYF. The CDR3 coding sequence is TGTGCCAGCAGCTTATACGGTCAGCAGTACTTC.

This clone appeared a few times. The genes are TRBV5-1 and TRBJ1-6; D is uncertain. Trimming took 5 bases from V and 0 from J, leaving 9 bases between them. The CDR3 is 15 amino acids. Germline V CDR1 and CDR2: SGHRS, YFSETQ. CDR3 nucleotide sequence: TGCGCCAGCAGTCGCGAAGGCTCCTATAATTCACCCCTCCACTTT. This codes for CASSREGSYNSPLHF.

The CDR3 reads CASSLWGQGGYEQYF. In nucleotides, the CDR3 is TGTGCCAGCAGTTTATGGGGACAGGGGGGCTACGAGCAGTACTTC. This chain links TRBV28 with TRBJ2-7; TRBD1 aligns across 11 bases. The CDR3 contains 15 residues. Germline assignment: CDR1 MDHEN and CDR2 SYDVKM. Trimming at V came to 0 bases and at J to 3 bases, leaving 1 base not matched to a gene.

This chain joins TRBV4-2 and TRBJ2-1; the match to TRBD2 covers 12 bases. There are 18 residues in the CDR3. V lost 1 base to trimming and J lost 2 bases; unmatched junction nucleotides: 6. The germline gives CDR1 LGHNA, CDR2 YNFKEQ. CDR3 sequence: CASSQVSSGGAPYNEQFF. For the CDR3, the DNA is TGTGCCAGCAGCCAAGTGTCTAGCGGGGGGGCGCCCTACAATGAGCAGTTCTTC.

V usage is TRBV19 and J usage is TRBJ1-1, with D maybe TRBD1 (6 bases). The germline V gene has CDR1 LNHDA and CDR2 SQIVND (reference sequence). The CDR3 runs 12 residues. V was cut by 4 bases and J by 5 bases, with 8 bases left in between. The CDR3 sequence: CASSTGVTEAFF. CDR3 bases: TGTGCCAGTAGTACAGGGGTTACTGAAGCTTTCTTT.

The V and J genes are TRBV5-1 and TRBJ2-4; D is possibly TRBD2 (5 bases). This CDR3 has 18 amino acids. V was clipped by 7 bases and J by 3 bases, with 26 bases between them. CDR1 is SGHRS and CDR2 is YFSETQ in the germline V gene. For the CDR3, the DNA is TGCGCCAGCGTAGACCCCCTATGGCGTCGAGGGTTCAAAAACATTCAGTACTTC. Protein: CASVDPLWRRGFKNIQYF.

The CDR3 region is CASSPLDSNTEAFF. As DNA, the CDR3 is TGTGCCAGCTCACCACTTGACTCGAACACTGAAGCTTTCTTT. This chain links TRBV18 with TRBJ1-1; D is unclear. Germline loops: CDR1 KGHSH, CDR2 LQKENI. The V gene lost 1 base and the J gene lost 1 base, with 7 bases spanning the gap. This CDR3 contains 14 residues.

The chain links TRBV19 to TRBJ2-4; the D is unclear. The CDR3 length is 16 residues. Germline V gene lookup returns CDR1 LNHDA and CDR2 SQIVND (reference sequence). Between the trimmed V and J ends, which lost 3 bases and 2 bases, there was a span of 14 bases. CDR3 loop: CASSMPPGRPKNIQYF. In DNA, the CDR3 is TGTGCCAGTAGTATGCCTCCGGGCAGACCCAAAAACATTCAGTACTTC. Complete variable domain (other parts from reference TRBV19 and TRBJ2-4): DGGITQSPKYLFRKEGQNVTLSCEQNLNHDAMYWYRQDPGQGLRLIYYSQIVNDFQKGDIAEGYSVSREKKESFPLTVTSAQKNPTAFYLCASSMPPGRPKNIQYFGAGTRLSVL.

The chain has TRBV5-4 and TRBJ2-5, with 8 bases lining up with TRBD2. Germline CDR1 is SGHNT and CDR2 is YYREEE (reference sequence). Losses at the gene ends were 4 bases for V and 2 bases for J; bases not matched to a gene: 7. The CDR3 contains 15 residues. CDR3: CASSVPGTRQETQYF. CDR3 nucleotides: TGTGCCAGCAGCGTACCCGGGACTAGACAAGAGACCCAGTACTTC. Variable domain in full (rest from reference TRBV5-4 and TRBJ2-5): ETGVTQSPTHLIKTRGQQVTLRCSSQSGHNTVSWYQQALGQGPQFIFQYYREEENGRGNFPPRFSGLQFPNYSSELNVNALELDDSALYLCASSVPGTRQETQYFGPGTRLLVL.

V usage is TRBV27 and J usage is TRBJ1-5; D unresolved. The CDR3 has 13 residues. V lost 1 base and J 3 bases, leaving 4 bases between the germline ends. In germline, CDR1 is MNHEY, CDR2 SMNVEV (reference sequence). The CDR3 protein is CASSLWVNQPQHF. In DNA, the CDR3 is TGTGCCAGCAGTTTATGGGTCAATCAGCCCCAGCATTTT.

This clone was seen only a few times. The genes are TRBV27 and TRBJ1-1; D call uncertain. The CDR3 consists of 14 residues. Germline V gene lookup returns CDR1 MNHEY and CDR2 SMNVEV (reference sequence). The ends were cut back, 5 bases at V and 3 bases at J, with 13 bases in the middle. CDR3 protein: CASSILPWDTEAFF. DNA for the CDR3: TGTGCCAGCAGTATCCTACCATGGGACACTGAAGCTTTCTTT.

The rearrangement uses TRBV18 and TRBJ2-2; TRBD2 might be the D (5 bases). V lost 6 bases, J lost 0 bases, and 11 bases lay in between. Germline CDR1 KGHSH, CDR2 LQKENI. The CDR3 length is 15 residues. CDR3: CASSPSGANTGELFF. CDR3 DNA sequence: TGTGCCAGCTCGCCCAGCGGCGCGAACACCGGGGAGCTGTTTTTT.